The T cell receptor beta chain under discussion was sequenced for a study of blood T cells in healthy people across ages (dated by TCRdb to between 2015 and 2016). Looking at the study overall: In model experiments, template switching captured roughly one uniquely barcoded TCR beta cDNA molecule for every two T cells. Using deep sequencing normalized with unique cDNA molecular identifiers, the study measured how TCR beta repertoire diversity changes with age. The donors were split into four age groups: young (average about 15 years), middle-aged (nearly 40), aged (roughly 68) and long-lived (82). To avoid experimental bias, donors of different ages were spread randomly across the sequencing lanes. Using the same blood draw, the study looked at two additional independent replicas of 1 million unique cDNA reads for two donors, one aged 18 to 30 and the other aged 80 or older. Overall results and qualifications from the work: The percentage of naive T cells measured by flow cytometry correlated strongly with observed TCR beta diversity. Donor CMV infection status was unknown, potentially confounding age-related changes in expanded clonotypes. As age increased, observed TCR beta diversity per million T cells dropped in a roughly linear way, and a significant reduction was already evident by age 40. Estimates of total diversity from one million sequenced T cells were regarded as lower bounds and underestimates. Compared with the aged group, the long-lived group had more naive CD4+ T cells, fewer expanded clones and increased TCR diversity, a pattern suggesting age selection. Because profiling used bulk unsorted PBMCs, naive and antigen-experienced compartments could not be compared conclusively.

About this clonotype: Its antigen target is currently unknown. Qualities for individual bases were not recorded, and no much larger clone is one base off.

V trim: 1 base; J trim: 9 bases; unmatched bases: 10. The germline V gene gives CDR1 as SGHTA and CDR2 as FQGNSA. Taken from cysteine to phenylalanine, the CDR3 has 15 residues. The CDR3 DNA has 45 bases and is translated from base 1. Libraries were prepared through 5' RACE. Sequencing used an Illumina HiSeq 2500. A second about 6 to 11 cycle PCR used a sample-barcoded 5' primer and a J-beta primer mix. A unique molecular identifier was introduced onto each TCR beta cDNA molecule by a template-switch 5' adaptor carrying 12 random nucleotides. Each sample yielded at least 3 million CDR3-containing paired-end reads. The Mint cDNA synthesis kit, primed by a TRBC-specific oligonucleotide, was used to synthesize first-strand cDNA from all RNA. All cDNA was treated with uracil-DNA glycosylase and then went through a first 18-cycle PCR with the universal primers M1SS and BC2_uni_R. The authors' pipeline ran thus. Each sample was normalized by randomly selecting 1 million high-quality reads, each carrying a distinct molecular identifier. Instead of being binned into consensus sequences, reads that shared molecular identifiers were thrown out. MiTCR, with a Q25 quality threshold and the strictest error-elimination algorithm, was used for CDR3 identification, clonotype clustering and error correction. A nonparametric unseen species model with Euler transformation was used to estimate lower-bound total TCR beta diversity. TCRdb reran the public reads through fastp at Q25 and MiXCR, keeping productive beta chains. CDR3 protein duplicates are merged, each entry listing the most common genes and DNA. The V and J calls shown here were made by TCRdb, not taken from the authors' results. Within this sample are about 380,000 distinct CDR3 sequences, with 45% to 65% of them counted one time only. 51% of the sample rests with the top ten.

Donors were 35 to 40 systemically healthy Caucasian individuals from Russia aged roughly 6 to 95 years. Each donor gave approximately 9.4 milliliters of peripheral blood, drawn into EDTA-treated Vacutainer tubes. PBMCs were isolated by Ficoll-Paque density-gradient centrifugation, with at least 7 million obtained per sample. Total RNA, at least 5 micrograms per sample, was extracted from PBMCs with Trizol reagent. Naive CD45RAhigh/CD27high T cell percentages were measured by flow cytometry on a PBMC aliquot from every donor. The rearranged chain carries TRBV7-2 and TRBJ2-5; 8 bases in between match TRBD2. The receptor was derived from a man in his sixties in good health. Sample: blood. The sequenced DNA: TGTGCCAGCAGCTTAGATTCGGGAGGGGACGCGGCCCAGTACTTC. The resulting protein is CASSLDSGGDAAQYF.